What follows are 23 T cell receptor beta chains derived from one specimen sequenced in a study of blood T cell repertoires in COVID-19. Libraries were prepared by immunoSEQ multiplex PCR; TCRdb keeps only in-frame clonotypes and omits some of them. The sample yields 200,000 to 250,000 clones, approximately 80% seen once. The sequenced sample was peripheral blood. The receptors originated from a man aged 50 to 60 with active or convalescent COVID-19.

This clone showed up just a few times. The V and J genes are TRBV19 and TRBJ1-2; D remains ambiguous. Germline-derived CDR1 and CDR2 are LNHDA and SQIVND (reference sequence). The CDR3 runs to 18 residues. The V gene lost 2 bases and the J gene lost 5 bases, with 24 bases spanning the gap. This CDR3 reads CASSIRAEGTSIGYGYTF. CDR3 in DNA: TGTGCCAGTAGTATAAGGGCAGAGGGTACGTCGATAGGATATGGCTACACCTTC.

This chain uses TRBV24-1 with TRBJ1-2, with D maybe TRBD1 (6 bases). The CDR3 extends over 16 amino acids. CDR1 and CDR2 from the germline V gene are KGHDR and SFDVKD. Trimming removed 4 bases from V and 6 bases from J, with 20 bases in between. DNA for the CDR3: TGTGCCACCAGTGACCCATACAGGGAAGAACTGGATGGCTACACCTTC. Translated, it gives CATSDPYREELDGYTF.

The CDR3 loop reads CASSQDLRQSSYNEQFF. The DNA of the CDR3 is TGTGCCAGCAGCCAAGATTTGCGGCAGAGCTCCTACAATGAGCAGTTCTTC. The V call is TRBV3-1 (or the pseudogene TRBV3-2), the J call TRBJ2-1; the D is unclear. V was trimmed by 0 bases and J by 0 bases, leaving 12 bases between them. CDR3 length: 17 residues. Germline V lookup: CDR1 LGHDT, CDR2 YNNKEL (reference sequence).

The rearrangement links TRBV7-3 to TRBJ1-1, with D possibly matching TRBD1 (6 bases). This CDR3 region has 13 residues. Trimming took 3 bases from V and 4 from J, leaving 9 bases between them. Germline lookup yields CDR1 SGHTA and CDR2 FQGTGA. Here the CDR3 DNA reads TGTGCCAGCAGCTTCCAGGGGACCACTGAAGCTTTCTTT. Residues: CASSFQGTTEAFF.

Here the CDR3 reads CASSQDVRGGLNEQFF. The CDR3 DNA reads TGCGCCAGCAGCCAAGATGTGCGGGGGGGCCTCAATGAGCAGTTCTTC. This sequence joins TRBV4-1 and TRBJ2-1, with 9 bases matching TRBD2. The CDR3 is 16 residues long. CDR1 and CDR2 (germline): MGHRA, YSYEKL. V was pared by 0 bases and J by 6 bases, with 6 bases of the junction left unmatched.

The J gene is TRBJ2-3, the V gene TRBV5-1, with 9 bases fitting TRBD2. The CDR3 contains 18 residues. The germline CDR1 and CDR2 sequences are SGHRS and YFSETQ. V was clipped by 1 base and J by 1 base; unmatched bases: 10. CDR3 nucleotide sequence: TGCGCCAGCAGCTTGAAAGGCGGGAGGGCCCGGGGCACAGATACGCAGTATTTT. Encoded protein: CASSLKGGRARGTDTQYF. The whole variable domain, remainder taken from reference TRBV5-1 and TRBJ2-3, is KAGVTQTPRYLIKTRGQQVTLSCSPISGHRSVSWYQQTPGQGLQFLFEYFSETQRNKGNFPGRFSGRQFSNSRSEMNVSTLELGDSALYLCASSLKGGRARGTDTQYFGPGTRLTVL.

This clone was seen a single time. This chain connects TRBV15 to TRBJ1-2; 10 bases agree with TRBD1. The CDR3 contains 16 residues. The junction had 9 bases not matched to a gene; V was cut back by 1 base and J by 7 bases. Germline V CDR1 and CDR2: LNHNV, YYDKDF (reference sequence). DNA of the CDR3: TGTGCCACCAGCAGAGGACCGGGACAGGGGCTAGCTGGCTACACCTTC. Translated: CATSRGPGQGLAGYTF.

V is TRBV7-2 and J is TRBJ1-1; D gene uncertain. CDR1 is SGHTA and CDR2 is FQGNSA in the germline V gene. CDR3 size: 14 residues. V was shortened by 1 base and J by 3 bases, with 9 bases between the two germline ends. This chain's CDR3 is CASSLGGIYTEAFF. The CDR3 coding sequence is TGTGCCAGCAGCTTAGGAGGGATCTACACTGAAGCTTTCTTT.

The gene calls are TRBV6-2 or TRBV6-3 and TRBJ2-2, with 7 bases identical to TRBD2. CDR3 length: 16 amino acids. Germline V gives CDR1 MNHEY, CDR2 SVGEGT. The V and J ends lost 2 bases and 5 bases, in that order; junction bases with no gene match: 8. In nucleotides, the CDR3 is TGTGCCAGCAGTTACACGGGACGGGGAGGGACCGGGGAGCTGTTTTTT. This translates into CASSYTGRGGTGELFF.

The chain has TRBV7-2 and TRBJ2-7; 8 bases fit TRBD2. J was trimmed by 5 bases and V by 3 bases; bases with no gene match: 15. The germline V gene has CDR1 SGHTA and CDR2 FQGNSA. The CDR3 consists of 17 residues. CDR3 coding DNA: TGTGCCAGCAGCTTTCCTCTCAATCGGGAGGGGGGGGACGAGCAGTACTTC. Its translation is CASSFPLNREGGDEQYF.

CDR3 loop: CASSIDRSRDTEAFF. The CDR3 DNA reads TGTGCCAGTAGTATAGATCGGTCCAGGGACACTGAAGCTTTCTTT. The chain recombines TRBV19 with TRBJ1-1, with a tentative D call TRBD1 (5 bases). CDR1 is LNHDA and CDR2 is SQIVND in the germline V gene (reference sequence). The CDR3 has 15 amino acids. The germline V and J ends were trimmed by 0 bases and 3 bases, with 11 bases remaining between them.

The rearrangement joins TRBV24-1 to TRBJ2-1, with D uncertain. This CDR3 region has 12 residues. V dropped 2 bases and J dropped 8 bases, with 6 bases sitting between them. CDR1 and CDR2 from the germline V gene are KGHDR and SFDVKD. The CDR3 region has the DNA TGTGCCACCAGTGATTCAGGCTATGAGCAGTTCTTC. It specifies CATSDSGYEQFF.

The chain combines TRBV27 with TRBJ2-5; 12 positions agree with TRBD2. Trimming at V came to 3 bases and at J to 6 bases, leaving 5 bases not matched to a gene. Germline CDR1 and CDR2: MNHEY and SMNVEV (reference sequence). The CDR3 sequence is 15 residues long. For the CDR3, the DNA is TGTGCCAGCAGTTTTCGACTAGCGGGAGTAAAGACCCAGTACTTC. It specifies CASSFRLAGVKTQYF.

The V call is TRBV28, the J call TRBJ2-5; 7 bases agree with TRBD2. Germline lookup yields CDR1 MDHEN and CDR2 SYDVKM. The CDR3 is 13 residues long. V was clipped by 5 bases and J by 5 bases; unmatched bases: 5. DNA of the CDR3: TGTGCCAGCAGTAAGACTAGCCGGGAGACCCAGTACTTC. Translating it yields CASSKTSRETQYF.

This sequence joins TRBV10-3 and TRBJ2-3; 8 nucleotides match TRBD2. The CDR3 spans 15 residues. The J segment lost 1 base and the V segment lost 8 bases, leaving 8 bases of the junction unmatched. The germline gives CDR1 ENHRY, CDR2 SYGVKD. CDR3 residues: CAIGAGEKGTDTQYF. The CDR3 bases are TGTGCCATCGGAGCGGGGGAGAAGGGCACAGATACGCAGTATTTT.

The V call is TRBV4-3, the J call TRBJ2-3, with D perhaps matching TRBD1 (6 bases). Germline assignment: CDR1 LGHNA and CDR2 YSLEER. The CDR3 length is 17 residues. Trimming cost V 4 bases and J 0 bases, with 17 bases left between them. CDR3 loop: CASSPLPQGISTDTQYF. CDR3 DNA: TGCGCCAGCAGCCCCCTACCCCAGGGGATTAGCACAGATACGCAGTATTTT.

The chain carries TRBV9 and TRBJ2-3, with D possibly being TRBD1 (6 bases). The V end was cut by 0 bases, the J end by 5 bases, with 10 bases between. The CDR3 contains 14 residues. Per germline, CDR1 SGDLS and CDR2 YYNGEE. The CDR3 is CASSVEPRGDTQYF. CDR3 DNA sequence: TGTGCCAGCAGCGTAGAGCCCAGGGGAGATACGCAGTATTTT.

This clone was counted only a few times. The chain carries TRBV7-2 and TRBJ1-4; TRBD1 aligns across 7 bases. V lost 4 bases to trimming and J lost 7 bases; unmatched junction nucleotides: 3. The CDR3 is made up of 13 amino acids. Germline V lookup: CDR1 SGHTA, CDR2 FQGNSA. The CDR3 loop reads CASSSGTVEKLFF. In DNA form, the CDR3 reads TGTGCCAGCAGCTCAGGGACAGTTGAAAAACTGTTTTTT.

This clone was seen a single time. This chain joins TRBV2 and TRBJ2-3, with 11 bases that match TRBD2. Germline loops: CDR1 SNHLY, CDR2 FYNNEI. The trim removed 5 bases at V and 2 bases at J, leaving 6 bases unmatched. There are 16 residues in the CDR3. CDR3 nucleotide sequence: TGTGCCAGCAGTTTTAGCGGGGGGGCGTTCACAGATACGCAGTATTTT. Protein product: CASSFSGGAFTDTQYF.

V is TRBV21-1 and J is TRBJ2-5; the table's TRBD2 call for D was not verified on the DNA. TRBV21-1 is shown as a pseudogene. The CDR3 contains 15 residues. In nucleotides, the CDR3 is TGTGCCAGCAGCAAAGAAACGGAGGGACAAGAGACCCAGTACTTC. This sequence encodes CASSKETEGQETQYF.

The J gene is TRBJ2-7, the V gene TRBV9, with 9 bases fitting TRBD1. CDR1 is SGDLS, CDR2 YYNGEE, per germline. The CDR3 loop spans 15 amino acids. J lost 3 bases, V lost 0 bases, and 4 bases had no gene match. As DNA, the CDR3 is TGTGCCAGCAGCGTAGGGTTGGGACAGGGCTACGAGCAGTACGTC. It encodes CASSVGLGQGYEQYV.

V usage is TRBV5-1 and J usage is TRBJ1-6, with 7 bases matching TRBD1. The CDR3 consists of 15 residues. Germline assignment: CDR1 SGHRS and CDR2 YFSETQ. The J segment lost 5 bases and the V segment lost 6 bases, leaving 8 bases of the junction unmatched. The CDR3 region has the DNA TGCGCCAGCACCCGGGACAGTCCCCATAATTCACCCCTCCACTTT. Its protein product is CASTRDSPHNSPLHF. The whole variable domain, remainder taken from reference TRBV5-1 and TRBJ1-6, is KAGVTQTPRYLIKTRGQQVTLSCSPISGHRSVSWYQQTPGQGLQFLFEYFSETQRNKGNFPGRFSGRQFSNSRSEMNVSTLELGDSALYLCASTRDSPHNSPLHFGNGTRLTVT.

The chain carries TRBV28 and TRBJ1-2, with TRBD1 matching over 7 bases. Germline CDR1 reads MDHEN; CDR2 reads SYDVKM. CDR3 size: 13 residues. The J segment lost 6 bases and the V segment lost 6 bases, leaving 7 bases of the junction unmatched. The CDR3 region is CASRVQGMDGYTF. The CDR3 DNA follows: TGTGCCAGCAGGGTACAGGGGATGGATGGCTACACCTTC.